This paragraph covers one T cell receptor (beta chain) sequence. Its antigen has not been determined. Base qualities are missing; no much larger clone stands one base away. TCRbeta CDR3 regions were amplified from genomic DNA by means of the immunoSEQ Assay, a bias-controlled multiplex PCR. As for how the authors treated the data: Within the assay, amplification of reference gene primers was used to estimate how many nucleated cells each sample contained. To quantify the absolute abundance of each unique TCRbeta CDR3 rearrangement, sequence reads were collapsed and filtered. For each sample, productive Simpson clonality was calculated by taking the square root of Simpson's diversity index across productive rearrangements. Drawn from immuneACCESS, this table holds only the in-frame rearrangements with V and J called that TCRdb kept. Clones are partly lost; checked studies trace under half to an unresolved V gene and leave the rest unexplained. V, J and clone size are taken as reported in that table, and D and trimming were inferred from the DNA itself. The sample data list around 150,000 clones, and roughly 84% of these were observed just once. 7% to 9.5% of the sample goes to the ten largest clones.

In Seattle, one collaborating source enrolled patients while the infection was active and tracked those patients longitudinally over the course of disease. Whole blood was collected in K2EDTA tubes by collaborating institutions according to the institutions' own protocols. For TCRbeta analysis, collaborators shipped samples as frozen whole blood, isolated PBMCs, or DNA extracted from either of those sample types. These data are taken from a study of blood T cell repertoires in COVID-19 (dated by TCRdb to 2019 to 2021). Background for the entire study: Samples from collaborators originated in the United States, Italy and Spain and spanned both the acute and convalescent phases of COVID-19. The prospective study material was composed of cDNA or gDNA derived from T cells, B-cell-depleted T cells, or PBMCs. Subjects who had been exposed to COVID-19, were actively infected with it, or had recovered from it provided the deeply sampled blood TCRbeta repertoires that made up the dataset. The repertoires were released in a freely available public database intended as a resource for research on the immune response to SARS-CoV-2. Samples came from the ongoing ImmuneRACE study (first 160 participants) plus 1,254 subjects from 6 global collaborators. Sample metadata almost always included a de-identified subject ID, COVID-19 status, age in years and sex. Where HLA class I and class II types were available, the types were taken from metadata supplied by the sample provider, not from assay-based typing.

CDR3 length: 15 amino acids, cysteine to phenylalanine. Of all the DNA, just the CDR3 is kept, 45 bases in frame from base 1. The germline V gene (reference sequence) specifies SEHNR as CDR1 and FQNEAQ as CDR2. Trimming removed 6 bases from V and 2 bases from J; the gene matches leave 9 bases unexplained. The study at large found these results: The quantity of clinical and demographic metadata differed by source and by participant and was supplied without curation.

The chain employs TRBV7-9 and TRBJ2-7; 8 nucleotides in the junction match TRBD2. Sequences were obtained from peripheral blood. The TCR comes from a man aged 25 to 40 with COVID-19, enrolled during active disease. The CDR3 has the sequence CASSHPLREAYEQYF. The base sequence is TGTGCCAGCAGTCACCCCTTGCGGGAGGCCTACGAGCAGTACTTC.